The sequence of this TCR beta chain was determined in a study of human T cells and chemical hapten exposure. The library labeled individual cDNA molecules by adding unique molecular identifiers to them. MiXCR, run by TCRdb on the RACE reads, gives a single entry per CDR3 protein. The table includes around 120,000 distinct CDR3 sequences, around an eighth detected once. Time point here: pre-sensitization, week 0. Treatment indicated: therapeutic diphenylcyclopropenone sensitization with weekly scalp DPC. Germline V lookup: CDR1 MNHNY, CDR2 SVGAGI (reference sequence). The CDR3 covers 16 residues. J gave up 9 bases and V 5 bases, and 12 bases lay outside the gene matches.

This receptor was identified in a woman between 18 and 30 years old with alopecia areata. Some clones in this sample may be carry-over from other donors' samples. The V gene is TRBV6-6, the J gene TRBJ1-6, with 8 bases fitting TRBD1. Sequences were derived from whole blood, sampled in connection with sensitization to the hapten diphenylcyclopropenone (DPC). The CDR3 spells CASSPGIGTGRSPLHF. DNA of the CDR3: TGTGCCAGCAGTCCCGGGATAGGGACAGGTCGTTCACCCCTCCACTTT.